Presented here are 2 T cell receptor beta chains from one specimen sequenced in a study of blood T cell repertoires in COVID-19. Data came from immunoSEQ multiplex PCR; TCRdb stores just in-frame clones and leaves some out. Of 300,000 to 450,000 clones in the sample, 87% were seen once. Sequences were obtained from peripheral blood. The receptors here all came from a woman in her 30s with COVID-19, enrolled during active disease.

The chain carries TRBV20-1 and TRBJ1-5, with 9 bases that match TRBD1. Per the germline V gene, CDR1 is DFQATT and CDR2 is SNEGSKA (reference sequence). V lost 3 bases, J lost 4 bases, and 7 bases stayed unmatched. This CDR3 is built from 15 residues. CDR3 sequence: CSASVGDRVNQPQHF. In nucleotides, the CDR3 is TGCAGTGCTAGTGTGGGGGACAGGGTTAATCAGCCCCAGCATTTT.

V and J are TRBV30 and TRBJ1-5; D is unresolved. This CDR3 region has 14 residues. Deletions cut 3 bases from V and 3 bases from J, with 12 bases between. Germline values: CDR1 GTSNPN, CDR2 SVGIG (reference sequence). The CDR3 loop reads CAWSTGSVNQPQHF. The CDR3 region has the DNA TGTGCCTGGAGCACCGGCAGCGTCAATCAGCCCCAGCATTTT. Looking up the rest from reference TRBV30 and TRBJ1-5 gives the full variable domain: SQTIHQWPATLVQPVGSPLSLECTVEGTSNPNLYWYRQAAGRGLQLLFYSVGIGQISSEVPQNLSASRPQDRQFILSSKKLLLSDSGFYLCAWSTGSVNQPQHFGDGTRLSIL.